This passage covers 21 T cell receptor beta chains from one sample sequenced in a study of blood T cell repertoires in COVID-19. Some clones are missing from TCRdb's copy, which holds only in-frame ones; the method was immunoSEQ multiplex PCR. The table lists tens of thousands of clones, 80% to 90% of them singletons. Sequencing was done on a sample of peripheral blood. These receptors all come from a woman in her seventies with active COVID-19.

About this clone itself: The junction shows a germline mismatch at one end, possibly a read error. The V and J genes are TRBV3-1 (or the pseudogene TRBV3-2) and TRBJ1-2, with D maybe TRBD1 (6 bases). Germline V CDR1 and CDR2: LGHDT, YNNKEL (reference sequence). The CDR3 totals 12 residues. The DNA for the CDR3 is TGTGCCAGCAGCCAACAGAGGGCAGGGGTCTTCTTC. Translating it yields CASSQQRAGVFF.

This chain uses TRBV18 with TRBJ2-3, with TRBD1 matching over 9 bases. Germline CDR1 reads KGHSH; CDR2 reads LQKENI. This CDR3 region has 15 residues. Trimming removed 6 bases from V and 4 bases from J; junction bases left unmatched: 8. As DNA, the CDR3 is TGTGCCAGCTCCCCCGGGACAGGGCGGGCAGATACGCAGTATTTT. This sequence encodes CASSPGTGRADTQYF. Full variable domain (missing parts from reference TRBV18 and TRBJ2-3): NAGVMQNPRHLVRRRGQEARLRCSPMKGHSHVYWYRQLPEEGLKFMVYLQKENIIDESGMPKERFSAEFPKEGPSILRIQQVVRGDSAAYFCASSPGTGRADTQYFGPGTRLTVL.

V and J are TRBV6-5 and TRBJ1-5; D is uncertain. Germline CDR1 MNHEY, CDR2 SVGAGI. The CDR3 covers 16 residues. Trimming took 3 bases from V and 1 from J, leaving 13 bases between them. The CDR3 DNA reads as TGTGCCAGCAGTTATACTGCCCGGGGAAGCAATCAGCCCCAGCATTTT. Translation gives CASSYTARGSNQPQHF.

The chain links TRBV11-2 to TRBJ1-1; the D gene is possibly TRBD1 (5 bases). This CDR3 region has 13 residues. In germline, CDR1 is SGHAT, CDR2 FQNNGV. The V and J ends lost 0 bases and 7 bases respectively, with 9 bases between them. CDR3 in amino acids: CASSLDQGDEAFF. The DNA of the CDR3 is TGTGCCAGCAGCTTAGATCAGGGCGATGAAGCTTTCTTT.

The V call is TRBV29-1, the J call TRBJ2-3; 11 nucleotides align to TRBD2. The CDR3 spans 16 residues. The J segment lost 0 bases and the V segment lost 5 bases, leaving 7 bases of the junction unmatched. The germline gives CDR1 SQVTM, CDR2 ANQGSEA. CDR3 sequence (DNA): TGCAGCGTTTCTCTAGCGGGGGGTACTAGCACAGATACGCAGTATTTT. Its translation is CSVSLAGGTSTDTQYF.

V gene TRBV7-8 combines with J gene TRBJ2-7, with 8 nucleotides matching TRBD1. V lost 1 base, J lost 6 bases, and 5 bases stayed unmatched. This CDR3 spans 14 amino acids. Germline assignment: CDR1 SGHVS and CDR2 FQNEAQ. CDR3 region: CASSLDQGAGEQYF. The DNA for the CDR3 is TGTGCCAGCAGCTTAGACCAGGGGGCTGGCGAGCAGTACTTC.

Only one count was recorded for this clone. The chain employs TRBV6-4 and TRBJ2-1; 9 bases match TRBD2. The germline gives CDR1 MRHNA, CDR2 SNTAGT. The CDR3 is 16 residues long. The V gene end was trimmed by 3 bases and the J gene end by 6 bases; junction bases not matched to a gene: 9. CDR3 sequence (DNA): TGTGCCAGCAGTGAGGGGGTAGCGGGGGCTAGCAATGAGCAGTTCTTC. Protein product: CASSEGVAGASNEQFF.

This rearrangement joins TRBV7-3 to TRBJ1-1; D possibly corresponds to TRBD1 (5 bases). The CDR3 extends over 13 amino acids. V gave up 3 bases and J gave up 4 bases, with 9 bases separating them. Per the germline V gene, CDR1 is SGHTA and CDR2 is FQGTGA. The CDR3 nucleotides read TGTGCCAGCAGCTTCAGGCAGGGCACTGAAGCTTTCTTT. It encodes CASSFRQGTEAFF.

The rearrangement uses TRBV30 and TRBJ2-3; TRBD2 matches at 8 bases. CDR3 length: 16 residues. CDR1 GTSNPN and CDR2 SVGIG come from the germline V gene (reference sequence). V shed 2 bases and J 4 bases; nucleotides not matched to a gene: 11. The CDR3 DNA reads as TGTGCCTGGAGTCCCGGCCCGGGGGGGCCAGCAGATACGCAGTATTTT. Protein product: CAWSPGPGGPADTQYF. The full variable domain, with the rest looked up from reference TRBV30 and TRBJ2-3, is SQTIHQWPATLVQPVGSPLSLECTVEGTSNPNLYWYRQAAGRGLQLLFYSVGIGQISSEVPQNLSASRPQDRQFILSSKKLLLSDSGFYLCAWSPGPGGPADTQYFGPGTRLTVL.

J is TRBJ1-2 and V is TRBV7-9, with TRBD1 matching 7 bases. Trimming at V came to 5 bases and at J to 4 bases, leaving 4 bases not matched to a gene. This CDR3 is built from 13 residues. Germline V gives CDR1 SEHNR, CDR2 FQNEAQ (reference sequence). The CDR3 sequence: CASSQGQLYGYTF. For the CDR3, the DNA is TGTGCCAGCAGCCAGGGACAGCTCTATGGCTACACCTTC.

The CDR3 DNA follows: TGTGCCAGCAGCTTACGAGGAGGTGGTTCCGGGGAGCTGTTTTTT. It yields the protein CASSLRGGGSGELFF. The chain joins TRBV11-3 to TRBJ2-2; tentative D call: TRBD2 (5 bases). This CDR3 contains 15 residues. Trimming took off 2 bases at V and 6 bases at J, with 13 bases between the two ends. CDR1 and CDR2 (germline): SGHNT, YENEEA.

This clone occurred a few times. V and J are TRBV2 and TRBJ2-2; D uncertain. The V end lost 7 bases, the J end lost 2 bases, and 14 bases lay between the germline ends. This CDR3 contains 15 residues. CDR1 SNHLY and CDR2 FYNNEI come from the germline V gene. CDR3 sequence reads: CASIGETPNTGELFF. The CDR3 DNA is TGTGCCAGCATCGGCGAGACACCTAACACCGGGGAGCTGTTTTTT.

The rearrangement links TRBV28 to TRBJ2-7; a possible D gene is TRBD1 (5 bases). From germline, CDR1 is MDHEN and CDR2 SYDVKM. The CDR3 spans 12 residues. V was cut by 7 bases and J by 6 bases, with 13 bases left in between. CDR3 in amino acids: CASTDRRVEQYF. Here the CDR3 DNA reads TGTGCCAGCACGGATCGCAGGGTCGAGCAGTACTTC.

The gene calls are TRBV5-1 and TRBJ2-7; TRBD2 aligns across 12 bases. V lost 4 bases to trimming and J lost 5 bases; unmatched junction nucleotides: 7. The CDR3 length is 15 residues. Germline CDR1 is SGHRS and CDR2 is YFSETQ. The CDR3 nucleotides are TGCGCCAGCAGCCCCACGACTAGCGGGGGTAACGAGCAGTACTTC. The encoded protein is CASSPTTSGGNEQYF.

The chain's CDR3 is CASSSWGPGELFF. CDR3 coding DNA: TGTGCCAGCAGTAGCTGGGGGCCCGGGGAGCTGTTTTTT. This chain connects TRBV11-1 to TRBJ2-2; the D gene is possibly TRBD1 (6 bases). Germline V lookup: CDR1 SGHAT, CDR2 FQDESV (reference sequence). The V gene lost 6 bases and the J gene lost 6 bases, with 11 bases spanning the gap. The length of the CDR3 is 13 residues.

The chain is built from TRBV5-1 and TRBJ2-3, with 7 bases lining up with TRBD2. Trimming removed 1 base from V and 4 bases from J; junction bases left unmatched: 6. The CDR3 runs 15 residues. From germline, CDR1 is SGHRS and CDR2 YFSETQ. The CDR3 DNA reads as TGCGCCAGCAGCTTGTCACGGGGGGATTCAGATACGCAGTATTTT. Amino acids: CASSLSRGDSDTQYF.

The chain links TRBV6-5 to TRBJ1-2; unclear D gene. The length of the CDR3 is 13 residues. V was cut by 0 bases and J by 4 bases, with 6 bases left in between. Per the germline V gene, CDR1 is MNHEY and CDR2 is SVGAGI. The CDR3: CASSYSSRYGYTF. CDR3 nucleotide sequence: TGTGCCAGCAGTTACTCGAGCCGCTATGGCTACACCTTC.

The chain joins TRBV10-2 to TRBJ1-2; 9 nucleotides match TRBD1. CDR1 and CDR2 (germline): WSHSY, SAAADI. After removal of 0 bases from V and 4 bases from J, the junction contained 12 bases not matched to a gene. The CDR3 totals 18 residues. The CDR3 here is CASSESGQGIFGGYGYTF. CDR3 nucleotides: TGCGCCAGCAGTGAGTCCGGACAGGGGATCTTCGGGGGCTATGGCTACACCTTC.

This chain joins TRBV5-1 and TRBJ1-2, with 9 positions matching TRBD1. This CDR3 comprises 13 residues. V was pared by 1 base and J by 8 bases, with 3 bases of the junction left unmatched. Looked up from germline, CDR1 is SGHRS and CDR2 is YFSETQ. CDR3 nucleotides: TGCGCCAGCAGCTTGACAGGGGGCGAGGGCTACACCTTC. Amino acids: CASSLTGGEGYTF.

The chain employs TRBV10-2 and TRBJ2-7, with 9 bases fitting TRBD1. CDR1 is WSHSY, CDR2 SAAADI, per germline. The CDR3 has 14 residues. V lost 8 bases, J lost 5 bases, and 10 bases stayed unmatched. The CDR3 loop reads CASHFGGQGHEQYF. The CDR3 nucleotides are TGCGCCAGCCACTTTGGGGGACAGGGCCACGAGCAGTACTTC.

The rearrangement joins TRBV6-2 or TRBV6-3 to TRBJ1-1; 11 bases agree with TRBD1. J was trimmed by 1 base and V by 4 bases; bases with no gene match: 5. CDR1 and CDR2 from the germline V gene are MNHEY and SVGEGT. CDR3 size: 16 residues. Here the CDR3 reads CASSLDRGRGNTEAFF. The CDR3 coding sequence is TGTGCCAGCAGTTTGGACAGGGGGCGGGGGAACACTGAAGCTTTCTTT.